These T cell receptor beta chains were read from a single sample in a study of blood T cells in healthy people across ages. From the 5' RACE reads, TCRdb called clonotypes with MiXCR, one entry per CDR3 protein. The repertoire has approximately 800,000 distinct CDR3 sequences, 35% to 50% of them found once; the top ten carry roughly 18%. What was sequenced was blood. Source of these receptors: an elderly man in good health. The CDR3 runs from the conserved cysteine through the conserved F or W. The order of the fields is CDR3 DNA, CDR3 protein, V gene, D gene, clone size, J gene. A D gene is named only where the DNA matches it firmly. Clone size is shown for a subset of rows, as once, few, many or a class of expanded clone.

TGTGCCAGCAGCTTAAGAGGGGGAGGTAACACCGGGGAGCTGTTTTTT,CASSLRGGGNTGELFF,TRBV7-3,-,once,TRBJ2-2
TGTGCCAGCAGACCCAGGACAGTTAGCACAGATACGCAGTATTTT,CASRPRTVSTDTQYF,TRBV6-5,-,-,TRBJ2-3
TGTGCCAGCAGCCAAGATGGTGGCTACACCTTC,CASSQDGGYTF,TRBV3-1,-,few,TRBJ1-2
TGTGCCAGCAAAAGGGGGGGAGGCGGGAGGGGTTCGGATGCGCAGTATTTT,CASKRGGGGRGSDAQYF,TRBV27,TRBD2,-,TRBJ2-3
TGTGCCAGCAGCCAAGAGGACTACGACGAGCAGTACTTC,CASSQEDYDEQYF,TRBV14,-,-,TRBJ2-7
TGTGCCAGCAGCCGGTCCGGGACACTTGAAAAACTGTTTTTT,CASSRSGTLEKLFF,TRBV3-1,-,few,TRBJ1-4
TGCGCCAGCAGCTTGAGGCAGGGCGTCGAGCAGTACTTC,CASSLRQGVEQYF,TRBV5-1,-,-,TRBJ2-7
TGCAGCGTTCTAGCGGGAGGGCGAAATGAGCAGTTCTTC,CSVLAGGRNEQFF,TRBV29-1,TRBD2,-,TRBJ2-1
TGTGCCACCAGCAGGAGAGGGCGCACGGAATCCACAGATACGCAGTATTTT,CATSRRGRTESTDTQYF,TRBV15,-,-,TRBJ2-3
TGCAGCTTATATCCGGGACAGGGGATAGATACGCAGTATTTT,CSLYPGQGIDTQYF,TRBV29-1,TRBD1,-,TRBJ2-3
TGTGCCACCAGCGGGACAGGAGGTAGCAATCAGCCCCAGCATTTT,CATSGTGGSNQPQHF,TRBV28,TRBD1,-,TRBJ1-5
TGTGCCAGCAGTTTGAGCGGGAGGGGCGAGACCCAGTACTTC,CASSLSGRGETQYF,TRBV12-3/TRBV12-4,TRBD2,many,TRBJ2-5
TGTGCCAACAGCGACAGGGTTCAAGAGACCCAGTACTTC,CANSDRVQETQYF,TRBV12-3/TRBV12-4,TRBD1,-,TRBJ2-5
TGCAGTGCCGGGAGGGAGCGCGGGCTAGCCAAAAACATTCAGTACTTC,CSAGRERGLAKNIQYF,TRBV20-1,TRBD2,-,TRBJ2-4
TGTGCCAGCAGTGAGCCTAGCGGGAGTGCCAAAGACATTCAGTACTTC,CASSEPSGSAKDIQYF,TRBV2,TRBD2,-,TRBJ2-4
TGTGCCAGCAGCTTCGGACTAGCGGGAAGGGTCTATGAGCAGTTCTTC,CASSFGLAGRVYEQFF,TRBV7-2,TRBD2,-,TRBJ2-1
TGCGCCAGCAGCTTGGGATGGACACAGTACGAGCAGTACTTC,CASSLGWTQYEQYF,TRBV5-1,-,few,TRBJ2-7
TGTGTCAGCAGCTTAGATCAGGGGCGAGGACAAGAGACCCAGTACTTC,CVSSLDQGRGQETQYF,TRBV7-9,-,-,TRBJ2-5
TGTGCCAGCAGCTTAGCGGGGGGCGCAAATACGCAGTATTTT,CASSLAGGANTQYF,TRBV7-9,-,few,TRBJ2-3
TGTGCCAGCAGCCGGAGGGGCTCCTATAATTCACCCCTCCACTTT,CASSRRGSYNSPLHF,TRBV21-1,-,few,TRBJ1-6
TGTGCCAGCAGGCCCTCTAGGGATAATTCACCCCTCCACTTT,CASRPSRDNSPLHF,TRBV28,-,few,TRBJ1-6
TGTGCCAGCAGCTTACGGAGGGGCACGGGACAGACCTACAATGAGCAGTTCTTC,CASSLRRGTGQTYNEQFF,TRBV7-2,-,-,TRBJ2-1
TGTGCCAGCAGCTTATACCGGCGGGACGCTTACAATGAGCAGTTCTTC,CASSLYRRDAYNEQFF,TRBV11-1,-,-,TRBJ2-1
TGTGCCAGCAGCTTAATGGCGGGGGCTGACAATGAGCAGTTCTTC,CASSLMAGADNEQFF,TRBV11-3,-,-,TRBJ2-1
TGTGCCAGCAGCTTAGGTAGCGGGCCAAATGAGCAGTTCTTC,CASSLGSGPNEQFF,TRBV7-2,TRBD2,-,TRBJ2-1
TGTGCCAGCAGCGTAGATCCCTACAATGAGCAGTACTTC,CASSVDPYNEQYF,TRBV9,-,-,TRBJ2-7
TGCAGTGCTAGTAGGCAGGGGTACAATGAGCAGTACTTC,CSASRQGYNEQYF,TRBV20-1,-,-,TRBJ2-7
TGTGCCATCAGTGATTCAGACCGGACCCCCCAGTATTTT,CAISDSDRTPQYF,TRBV10-3,-,few,TRBJ2-3
TGTGCCAGCAGCTTTGGGGACGCAGATACGCAGTATTTT,CASSFGDADTQYF,TRBV11-3,-,-,TRBJ2-3
TGCAGCGTTGGGGGACTACCCTCCTACGAGCAGTACTTC,CSVGGLPSYEQYF,TRBV29-1,TRBD2,many,TRBJ2-7
TGTGCCAGCAGTATATTGAGGAGCGTCGAGACCCAGTACTTC,CASSILRSVETQYF,TRBV28,-,once,TRBJ2-5
TGTGCCAGCTCTGGGACTTTCTCCTACAATGAGCAGTTCTTC,CASSGTFSYNEQFF,TRBV7-2,-,-,TRBJ2-1
TGCAGTGCTAGAGATCGACTAGCGGGAACGCCGCAGTACTTC,CSARDRLAGTPQYF,TRBV20-1,TRBD2,-,TRBJ2-7
TGTGCCAGCAGACAGGGACTAGACTGGGAGACCCAGTACTTC,CASRQGLDWETQYF,TRBV11-3,TRBD2,-,TRBJ2-5
TGTGCCAGCAGCTTAGCGGTCACATCTTCGCTAGTCCCAGGCAATGAGCAGTTCTTC,CASSLAVTSSLVPGNEQFF,TRBV7-2,-,few,TRBJ2-1
TGTGCCAGCAGCCGACCCACTACGTACACGAACACCGGGGAGCTGTTTTTT,CASSRPTTYTNTGELFF,TRBV7-2,-,-,TRBJ2-2
TGTGCCAGCAGCTTACGACTAGCGGGAGCAGATACGCAGTATTTT,CASSLRLAGADTQYF,TRBV11-2,TRBD2,-,TRBJ2-3
TGTGCCAGCAGCTTTCGAACCAGACAAGCCTCCTACAATGAGCAGTACTTC,CASSFRTRQASYNEQYF,TRBV11-3,-,-,TRBJ2-7
TGTGCCAGCAGCTTAGGCGGTATCGGCACAACTAATGAAAAACTGTTTTTT,CASSLGGIGTTNEKLFF,TRBV7-2,-,-,TRBJ1-4
TGCGCCAGCAGCCTCGGACTAGCGGGAGGCCCCACAGATACGCAGTATTTT,CASSLGLAGGPTDTQYF,TRBV5-1,TRBD2,many,TRBJ2-3
TGCAGTGCGGGGACTAGCGAGGGGGAGACCCAGTACTTC,CSAGTSEGETQYF,TRBV20-1,TRBD2,-,TRBJ2-5
TGCGCCAGCAGCCAAGCCGGGGGATTCAATGAGCAGTTCTTC,CASSQAGGFNEQFF,TRBV4-1,-,few,TRBJ2-1
TGTGCCAGCAGCTTAAGCGGGAGGGTATTCTACGAGCAGTACTTC,CASSLSGRVFYEQYF,TRBV7-2,TRBD2,-,TRBJ2-7
TGTGCCAGCAGTTCTGAAAGAAGGACAGGCAACGAGCAGTACTTC,CASSSERRTGNEQYF,TRBV28,TRBD1,-,TRBJ2-7
TGTGCCAGTAGTAATTCCGGCGGGAGTTTCTACAATGAGCAGTTCTTC,CASSNSGGSFYNEQFF,TRBV19,TRBD2,-,TRBJ2-1
TGCGCCAGCAGCTTGGCGGGGCACTATGGCTACACCTTC,CASSLAGHYGYTF,TRBV5-1,-,-,TRBJ1-2
TGCAGTGTTGGGAGGCCCACAGATACGCAGTATTTT,CSVGRPTDTQYF,TRBV20-1,-,many,TRBJ2-3
TGTGCCAGCAGCTTAGCTTCGCTAGCGGGAACCGGGGAGCTGTTTTTT,CASSLASLAGTGELFF,TRBV7-8,TRBD2,few,TRBJ2-2